Each of the 5 T cell receptor beta chains below was sequenced from the same sample in a study of T-cell memory formation after mild COVID-19 (dated by TCRdb to the early 2020s). Libraries were made using 5' RACE. The reads were generated on an Illumina NovaSeq 6000. TCRdb reprocessed the public reads (quality trimming at Q25 with fastp, clone calling with MiXCR) and kept in-frame beta chains. Merged by CDR3 protein, the rows form single entries marked with the most common genes and DNA. This sample is represented by approximately 560,000 distinct CDR3 sequences; roughly a sixth of them were singletons. Around 7.8% of the sample rests with the top ten. Sequencing input: PBMCs or a T cell subset sorted from them (not recorded which). All receptors come from an adult woman who had mild COVID-19 (a few samples of this study predate the infection). The sample titles of this study are shuffled in the database, so cell type and time point are left out; the donor was told from shared clones.

The V gene is TRBV6-5, the J gene TRBJ1-1; the D is unclear. The CDR3 runs to 13 residues. Per germline, CDR1 MNHEY and CDR2 SVGAGI. V lost 5 bases and J 0 bases, leaving 7 bases between the germline ends. The CDR3 spells CASSEDLNTEAFF. The CDR3 nucleotides read TGTGCCAGCAGTGAGGACCTGAACACTGAAGCTTTCTTT.

The genes are TRBV20-1 and TRBJ1-6; 12 bases align to TRBD1. Germline values: CDR1 DFQATT, CDR2 SNEGSKA (reference sequence). The junction had 6 bases not matched to a gene; V was cut back by 6 bases and J by 0 bases. CDR3 size: 17 residues. Here the CDR3 reads CSATGTGGSSYNSPLHF. The CDR3 DNA reads TGCAGTGCCACCGGGACAGGGGGCAGCTCCTATAATTCACCCCTCCACTTT.

This clonotype came up a few times. The V gene is TRBV7-2, the J gene TRBJ2-3; D gene uncertain. This CDR3 contains 15 residues. V was cut by 1 base and J by 0 bases, with 8 bases left in between. From germline, CDR1 is SGHTA and CDR2 FQGNSA. The CDR3, as DNA: TGTGCCAGCAGCTTAGAACAGCTTAGCACAGATACGCAGTATTTT. Translation: CASSLEQLSTDTQYF.

This clonotype was observed a handful of times. The gene calls are TRBV11-3 and TRBJ2-1, with 10 bases identical to TRBD2. Germline values: CDR1 SGHNT, CDR2 YENEEA. The V gene end was trimmed by 5 bases and the J gene end by 2 bases; junction bases not matched to a gene: 9. The CDR3 is 17 residues long. The CDR3 reads CASSGDPTSGTYNEQFF. CDR3 in DNA: TGTGCCAGCAGCGGCGACCCTACTAGCGGGACCTACAATGAGCAGTTCTTC.

The chain recombines TRBV11-2 with TRBJ2-1; 10 nucleotides match TRBD1. Germline CDR1 is SGHAT and CDR2 is FQNNGV. The CDR3 contains 15 residues. V dropped 5 bases and J dropped 4; count of bases not matched to a gene: 5. The CDR3: CASSPGTGAYNEQFF. CDR3 nucleotides: TGTGCCAGCAGCCCGGGGACAGGGGCTTACAATGAGCAGTTCTTC.